This TCR beta chain was documented in a study of blood T cell repertoires in COVID-19. Across the study: Samples came from the United States, Italy and Spain, spanning acute and convalescent COVID-19. T cells, B-cell-depleted T cells, or PBMCs provided the cDNA or gDNA that served as material.

Per the original data handling: Reference gene primer amplification yielded estimated nucleated cell counts. Data came from immunoSEQ multiplex PCR; TCRdb stores just in-frame clones and leaves some out. D and trimming were read from the DNA, whereas the V and J calls and clone size are those reported in that table. The sample lists some 100,000 clones, 80% occurring once. In this sample, this clone turned up a few times. With 5 bases removed from V and 4 bases from J, the gap between germline ends came to 12 bases. Germline-derived CDR1 and CDR2 are KGHSH and LQKENI. The CDR3 spans 14 residues. Sequencing was carried out using peripheral blood. The origin of this receptor is a man in his 70s with active or convalescent COVID-19. The rearrangement joins TRBV18 to TRBJ1-5; possible D gene TRBD1, 5 bases. For the CDR3, the DNA is TGTGCCAGCTCAGTTGACAGTATAAATCAGCCCCAGCATTTT. It yields the protein CASSVDSINQPQHF.